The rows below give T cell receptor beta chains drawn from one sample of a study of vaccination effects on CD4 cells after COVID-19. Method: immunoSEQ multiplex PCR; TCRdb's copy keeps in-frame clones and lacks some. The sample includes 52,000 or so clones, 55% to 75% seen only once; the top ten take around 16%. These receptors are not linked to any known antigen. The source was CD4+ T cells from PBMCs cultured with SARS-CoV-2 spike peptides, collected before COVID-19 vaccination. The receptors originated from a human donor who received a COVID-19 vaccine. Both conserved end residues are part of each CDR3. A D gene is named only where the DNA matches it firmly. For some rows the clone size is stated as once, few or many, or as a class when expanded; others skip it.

TGTGCCAGCTCACCCCGAGAGACAGGGAGCTATGGCTACACCTTC | CASSPRETGSYGYTF | TRBV18 | TRBD1 | TRBJ1-2 | NA | 15
TGTGCCAGCAGTGAGGAGGCTAGCGGGGTGTCCTACAATGAGCAGTTCTTC | CASSEEASGVSYNEQFF | TRBV6-1 | TRBD2 | TRBJ2-1 | once | 17
TGTGCCAGCAGGCGGGGGGGGTCCGGGATCAATGAGCAGTTCTTC | CASRRGGSGINEQFF | TRBV27 | TRBD2 | TRBJ2-1 | NA | 15
TGTGCCTACCAGGACAGGGGGCGAGTCAATCAGCCCCAGCATTTT | CAYQDRGRVNQPQHF | TRBV30 | TRBD1 | TRBJ1-5 | NA | 15
TGTGCCAGCTCACCTGGCTACACAGATACGCAGTATTTT | CASSPGYTDTQYF | TRBV18 | NA | TRBJ2-3 | few | 13
TGTGCCTGGAGTGTACGGGGGGGCCAGTCCTATAATTCACCCCTCCACTTT | CAWSVRGGQSYNSPLHF | TRBV30 | NA | TRBJ1-6 | NA | 17
TGTGCCATCAGTGAGGGACAGGGCATCACTGAAGCTTTCTTT | CAISEGQGITEAFF | TRBV10-3 | TRBD1 | TRBJ1-1 | NA | 14
TGCGCCAGCAGCTTGGCACCCCTGACCGGGGAGCTGTTTTTT | CASSLAPLTGELFF | TRBV5-1 | NA | TRBJ2-2 | NA | 14
TGTGCCAGCAGTTCACAGGGGGCGTACGAGCAGTACTTC | CASSSQGAYEQYF | TRBV6-2/TRBV6-3 | TRBD1 | TRBJ2-7 | NA | 13
TGTGCCAGCAGTTGGACAGCCGCGGAGACCCAGTACTTC | CASSWTAAETQYF | TRBV28 | NA | TRBJ2-5 | NA | 13
TGTGCCTGGGCCGGGACAGGGGGCTGGAACACCATATATTTT | CAWAGTGGWNTIYF | TRBV30 | TRBD1 | TRBJ1-3 | NA | 14
TGTGCCAATAGGGACAGGGAGGGCAATGAGCAGTTCTTC | CANRDREGNEQFF | TRBV10-3 | TRBD1 | TRBJ2-1 | NA | 13
TGCGCCAGCAGCTTTAACAGGGAAGGTGAAGCTTTCTTT | CASSFNREGEAFF | TRBV5-1 | NA | TRBJ1-1 | NA | 13
TGTGCCAGCAGTGAGACAGGGACCTACAATGAGCAGTTCTTC | CASSETGTYNEQFF | TRBV6-4 | TRBD1 | TRBJ2-1 | NA | 14
TGTGCCAGCAGTTACTCGCTGGTGAGTGAGCAGTTCTTC | CASSYSLVSEQFF | TRBV6-5 | NA | TRBJ2-1 | few | 13
TGTGCCAGCAGCCAAGATCTGCAGGCGCCCCGCAATGAGCAGTTCTTC | CASSQDLQAPRNEQFF | TRBV14 | NA | TRBJ2-1 | once | 16
TGTGCCACCAGTAGCAGAGGGGAGCAGTTCTTC | CATSSRGEQFF | TRBV24-1 | NA | TRBJ2-1 | NA | 11
TGTGCCAGCAGCCCCCGATTAAGGACGGGAAACACTGAAGCTTTCTTT | CASSPRLRTGNTEAFF | TRBV5-6 | NA | TRBJ1-1 | NA | 16
TGTGCCAGCAGCACCAGGGACAGGGATAGCAATCAGCCCCAGCATTTT | CASSTRDRDSNQPQHF | TRBV21-1 | NA | TRBJ1-5 | NA | 16
TGTGCCAGCTGCCTCTCAGGTTCCTACGAGCAGTACTTC | CASCLSGSYEQYF | TRBV3-1/TRBV3-2 | NA | TRBJ2-7 | NA | 13
TGTGCCAGCAGCCAAGAATCCATTAGGAACACTGAAGCTTTCTTT | CASSQESIRNTEAFF | TRBV14 | NA | TRBJ1-1 | few | 15
TGTGCCAGCAGCCAAGAGTTCGCGGGGGGGAACACCGGGGAGCTGTTTTTT | CASSQEFAGGNTGELFF | TRBV4-2 | TRBD2 | TRBJ2-2 | few | 17
TGTGCCAGCAGCGGGACTAGCGGGAGGGGCGAGCAGTACTTC | CASSGTSGRGEQYF | TRBV6-5 | TRBD2 | TRBJ2-7 | NA | 14
TGTGCCAGCCGGGGAGCGGGAGGGCCGGTGGGAGATGAGCAGTTCTTC | CASRGAGGPVGDEQFF | TRBV10-3 | TRBD2 | TRBJ2-1 | NA | 16